This T cell receptor (beta chain) was captured in a study of T cells in Graves' hyperthyroidism and ophthalmopathy. The germline V and J ends were trimmed by 5 bases and 2 bases, with 11 bases remaining between them. From germline, CDR1 is MNHEY and CDR2 SVGEGT. The CDR3 has 14 residues. RNA transcripts yielded amplified TCR beta CDR3 regions. The TCR CDR3 was amplified in a first-round RT-PCR using the HTBI primer set. Using its own MiXCR run on the multiplex PCR reads, TCRdb lists one record per CDR3 protein. The repertoire has about 560,000 distinct CDR3 sequences, around 16% of them found once; the top ten carry roughly 7.3%.

Sequenced material: blood. This chain uses TRBV6-2 or TRBV6-3 with TRBJ2-3, with D perhaps matching TRBD2 (5 bases). The clonotype comes from a woman younger than 45 with Graves' hyperthyroidism. The CDR3 here is CASSTDLVTDTQYF. CDR3 nucleotides: TGTGCCAGCAGTACGGACTTGGTCACAGATACGCAGTATTTT.